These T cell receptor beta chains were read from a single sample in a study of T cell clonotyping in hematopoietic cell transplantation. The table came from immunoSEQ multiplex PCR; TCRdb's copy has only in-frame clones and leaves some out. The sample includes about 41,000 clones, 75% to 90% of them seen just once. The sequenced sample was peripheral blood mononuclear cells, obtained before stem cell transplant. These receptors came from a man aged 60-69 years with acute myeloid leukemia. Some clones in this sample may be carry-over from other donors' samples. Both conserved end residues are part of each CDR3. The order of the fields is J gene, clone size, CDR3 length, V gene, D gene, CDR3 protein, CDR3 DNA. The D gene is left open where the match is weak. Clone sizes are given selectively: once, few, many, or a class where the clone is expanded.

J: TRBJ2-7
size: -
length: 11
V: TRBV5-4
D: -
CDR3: CASSFGYEQYF
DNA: TGTGCCAGCAGCTTTGGTTACGAGCAGTACTTC

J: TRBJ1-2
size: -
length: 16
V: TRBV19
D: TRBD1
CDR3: CASSMGTGGLEDGYTF
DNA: TGTGCCAGTAGTATGGGGACAGGGGGCCTTGAGGATGGCTACACCTTC

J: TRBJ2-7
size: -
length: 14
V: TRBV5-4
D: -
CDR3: CASSPVGRSYEQYF
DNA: TGTGCCAGCAGCCCGGTTGGGCGCTCCTACGAGCAGTACTTC

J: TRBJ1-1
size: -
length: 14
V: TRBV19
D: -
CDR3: CASSIAIQFTEAFF
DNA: TGTGCCAGTAGTATAGCGATCCAGTTCACTGAAGCTTTCTTT

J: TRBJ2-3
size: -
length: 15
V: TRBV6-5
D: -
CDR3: CASSRDFDSTDTQYF
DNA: TGTGCCAGCAGCCGGGATTTTGACAGCACAGATACGCAGTATTTT

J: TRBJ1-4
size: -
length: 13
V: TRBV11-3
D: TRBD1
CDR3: CASRDRPGEKLFF
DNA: TGTGCCAGCCGGGACAGGCCGGGGGAAAAACTGTTTTTT

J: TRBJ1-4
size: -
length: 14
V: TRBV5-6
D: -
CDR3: CASSLERSSEKLFF
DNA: TGTGCCAGCAGCTTGGAACGGTCGTCTGAAAAACTGTTTTTT

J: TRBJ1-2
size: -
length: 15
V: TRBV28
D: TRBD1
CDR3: CASTTGTGGGWGYTF
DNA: TGTGCCAGCACCACCGGGACAGGGGGCGGTTGGGGCTACACCTTC

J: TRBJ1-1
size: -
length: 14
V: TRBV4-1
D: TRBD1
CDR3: CASSQQGVGTEAFF
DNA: TGCGCCAGCAGCCAACAGGGGGTTGGGACTGAAGCTTTCTTT

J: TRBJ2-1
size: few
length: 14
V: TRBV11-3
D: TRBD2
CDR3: CASSTGTSYNEQFF
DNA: TGTGCCAGCAGCACCGGGACTAGCTACAATGAGCAGTTCTTC

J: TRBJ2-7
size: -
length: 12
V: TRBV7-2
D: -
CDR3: CASSLTSYEQYF
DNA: TGTGCCAGCAGCTTAACCTCCTACGAGCAGTACTTC

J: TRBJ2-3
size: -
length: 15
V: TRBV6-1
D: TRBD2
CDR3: CASSGTGLDGDTQYF
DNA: TGTGCCAGCAGTGGGACGGGACTAGATGGGGATACGCAGTATTTT

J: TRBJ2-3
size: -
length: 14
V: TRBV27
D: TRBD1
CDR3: CASSTRGFGDTQYF
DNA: TGTGCCAGCAGTACCAGGGGGTTTGGAGATACGCAGTATTTT

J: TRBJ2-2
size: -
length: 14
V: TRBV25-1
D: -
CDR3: CASRWTSGTGELFF
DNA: TGTGCCAGCAGGTGGACGTCTGGGACCGGGGAGCTGTTTTTT

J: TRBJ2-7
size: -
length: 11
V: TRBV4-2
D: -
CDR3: CASSHGGEQYF
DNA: TGTGCCAGCAGCCACGGGGGCGAGCAGTACTTC

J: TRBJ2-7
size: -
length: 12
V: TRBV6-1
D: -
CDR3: CASSAAPEEQYF
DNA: TGTGCCAGCAGTGCAGCCCCGGAGGAGCAGTACTTC

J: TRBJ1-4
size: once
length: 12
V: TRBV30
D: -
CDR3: CAWSQSNEKLFF
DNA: TGTGCCTGGAGCCAAAGCAATGAAAAACTGTTTTTT

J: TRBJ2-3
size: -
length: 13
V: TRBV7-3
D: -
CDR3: CASSFARTDTQYF
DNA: TGTGCCAGCAGCTTCGCCAGGACAGATACGCAGTATTTT

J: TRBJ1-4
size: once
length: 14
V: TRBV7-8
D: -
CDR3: CASSAPGSGEKLFF
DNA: TGTGCCAGCAGCGCACCGGGATCGGGCGAAAAACTGTTTTTT

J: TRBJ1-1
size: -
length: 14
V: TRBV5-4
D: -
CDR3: CASSLDVSVTEAFF
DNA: TGTGCCAGCAGCTTGGATGTCTCGGTCACTGAAGCTTTCTTT

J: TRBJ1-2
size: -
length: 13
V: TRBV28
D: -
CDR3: CASSRTANYGYTF
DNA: TGTGCCAGCAGTAGAACAGCTAACTATGGCTACACCTTC

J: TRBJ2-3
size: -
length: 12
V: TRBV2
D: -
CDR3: CASSVITDTQYF
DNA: TGTGCCAGCAGTGTAATCACAGATACGCAGTATTTT

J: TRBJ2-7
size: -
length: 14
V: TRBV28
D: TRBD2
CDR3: CASSPKRGSHEQYF
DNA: TGTGCCAGCAGTCCCAAGCGGGGAAGTCACGAGCAGTACTTC

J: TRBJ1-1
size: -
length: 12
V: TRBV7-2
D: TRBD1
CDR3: CASSFGQGEAFF
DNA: TGTGCCAGCAGCTTCGGACAGGGAGAAGCTTTCTTT

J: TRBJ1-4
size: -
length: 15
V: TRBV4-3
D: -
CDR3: CASSQEQGGDEKLFF
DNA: TGCGCCAGCAGCCAAGAACAGGGCGGGGATGAAAAACTGTTTTTT

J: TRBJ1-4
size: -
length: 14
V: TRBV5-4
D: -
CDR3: CASSKDSLNEKLFF
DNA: TGTGCCAGCAGCAAAGACAGCCTTAATGAAAAACTGTTTTTT

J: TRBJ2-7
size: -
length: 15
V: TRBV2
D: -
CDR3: CASSLTTGSLGEQYF
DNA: TGTGCCAGCAGTTTAACCACAGGGAGTTTAGGCGAGCAGTACTTC

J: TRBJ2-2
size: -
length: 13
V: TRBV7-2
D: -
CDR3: CASSFSEAGELFF
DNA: TGTGCCAGCAGCTTCAGCGAGGCCGGGGAGCTGTTTTTT

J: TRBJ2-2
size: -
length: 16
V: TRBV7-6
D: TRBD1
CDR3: CASSIMGQSNTGELFF
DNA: TGTGCCAGCAGCATAATGGGACAGTCGAACACCGGGGAGCTGTTTTTT

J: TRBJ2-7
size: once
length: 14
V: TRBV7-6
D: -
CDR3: CASSLGGKTYEQYF
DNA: TGTGCCAGCAGCTTAGGCGGGAAAACCTACGAGCAGTACTTC

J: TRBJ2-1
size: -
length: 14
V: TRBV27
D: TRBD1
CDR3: CASSLAGQGREQFF
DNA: TGTGCCAGCAGTTTGGCGGGACAGGGTCGCGAGCAGTTCTTC

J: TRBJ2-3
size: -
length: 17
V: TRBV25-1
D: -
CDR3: CASSDQWRGQRLDTQYF
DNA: TGTGCCAGCAGTGATCAGTGGAGAGGACAGCGCTTGGATACGCAGTATTTT

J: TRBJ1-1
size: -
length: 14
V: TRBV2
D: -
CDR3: CASRGGLLNTEAFF
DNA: TGTGCCAGCAGGGGGGGACTCCTGAACACTGAAGCTTTCTTT

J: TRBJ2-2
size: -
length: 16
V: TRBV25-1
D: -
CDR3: CASRDTRQSNTGELFF
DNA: TGTGCCAGCAGGGACACACGACAGTCGAACACCGGGGAGCTGTTTTTT

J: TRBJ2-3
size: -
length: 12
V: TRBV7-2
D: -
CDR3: CASSLVTNTQYF
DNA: TGTGCCAGCAGCTTGGTGACAAATACGCAGTATTTT

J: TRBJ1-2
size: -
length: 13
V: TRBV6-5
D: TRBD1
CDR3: CASSRDSYYGYTF
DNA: TGTGCCAGCAGTCGGGACAGCTACTATGGCTACACCTTC

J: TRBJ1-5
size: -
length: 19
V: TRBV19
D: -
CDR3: CASSIKVTWNSNSNQPQHF
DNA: TGTGCCAGTAGTATAAAGGTTACGTGGAACTCGAATAGCAATCAGCCCCAGCATTTT

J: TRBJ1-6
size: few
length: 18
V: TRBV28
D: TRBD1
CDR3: CASSPGGAGGAYNSPLHF
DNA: TGTGCCAGCAGTCCTGGGGGGGCAGGGGGTGCCTATAATTCACCCCTCCACTTT

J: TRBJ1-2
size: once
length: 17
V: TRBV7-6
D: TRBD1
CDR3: CASSLESAGTGAYGYTF
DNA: TGTGCCAGCAGCTTAGAATCAGCCGGGACAGGGGCTTATGGCTACACCTTC

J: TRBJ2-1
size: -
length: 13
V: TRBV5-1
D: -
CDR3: CASSLTLGNEQFF
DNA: TGCGCCAGCAGCTTAACCCTAGGGAATGAGCAGTTCTTC

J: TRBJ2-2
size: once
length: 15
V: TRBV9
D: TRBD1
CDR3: CASSVGGQYTGELFF
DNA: TGTGCCAGCAGCGTAGGGGGACAGTACACCGGGGAGCTGTTTTTT

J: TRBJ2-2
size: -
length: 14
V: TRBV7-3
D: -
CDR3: CASSVPGLRGELFF
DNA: TGTGCCAGCAGCGTCCCGGGACTCAGAGGGGAGCTGTTTTTT

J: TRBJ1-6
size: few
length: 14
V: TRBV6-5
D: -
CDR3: CASSWGTGNSPLHF
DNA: TGTGCCAGCAGTTGGGGGACGGGTAATTCACCCCTCCACTTT

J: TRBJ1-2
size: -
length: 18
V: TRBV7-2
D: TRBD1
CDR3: CASSPRDRGARANYGYTF
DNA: TGTGCCAGCAGCCCCCGTGACAGGGGCGCACGCGCTAACTATGGCTACACCTTC

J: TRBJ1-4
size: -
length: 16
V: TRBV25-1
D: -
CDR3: CASSEYSASANEKLFF
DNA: TGTGCCAGCAGTGAATATTCCGCCTCCGCTAATGAAAAACTGTTTTTT

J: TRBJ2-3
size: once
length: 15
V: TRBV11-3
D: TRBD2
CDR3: CASRALAGGADTQYF
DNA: TGTGCCAGCAGGGCACTAGCGGGGGGGGCCGATACGCAGTATTTT

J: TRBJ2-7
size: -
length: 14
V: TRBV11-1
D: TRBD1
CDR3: CASSLRDRGGDQYF
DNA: TGTGCCAGCAGCTTAAGGGACAGGGGTGGTGATCAGTACTTC

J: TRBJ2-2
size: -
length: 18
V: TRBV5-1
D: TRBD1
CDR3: CASSLVSRGQALLRELFF
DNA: TGCGCCAGCAGCTTGGTGAGTCGAGGACAGGCCCTGTTGAGGGAGCTGTTTTTT

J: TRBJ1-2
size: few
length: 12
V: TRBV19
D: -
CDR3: CASREAEGGYTF
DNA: TGTGCCAGTAGAGAGGCGGAGGGCGGCTACACCTTC

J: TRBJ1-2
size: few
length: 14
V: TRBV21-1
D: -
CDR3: CASSKAPRGYGYTF
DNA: TGTGCCAGCAGCAAAGCCCCACGGGGCTATGGCTACACCTTC

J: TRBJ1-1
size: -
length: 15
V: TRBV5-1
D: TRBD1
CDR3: CASSTGTGRVTEAFF
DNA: TGCGCCAGCAGCACCGGGACAGGGAGAGTCACTGAAGCTTTCTTT

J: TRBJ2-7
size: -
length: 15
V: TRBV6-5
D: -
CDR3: CASSRARVGSYEQYF
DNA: TGTGCCAGCAGTCGGGCCAGGGTGGGGTCCTACGAGCAGTACTTC

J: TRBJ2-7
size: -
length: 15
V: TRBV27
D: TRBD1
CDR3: CASSSPGQGRYEQYF
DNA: TGTGCCAGCAGCTCACCGGGACAGGGGAGGTACGAGCAGTACTTC

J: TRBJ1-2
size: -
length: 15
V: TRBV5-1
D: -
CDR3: CASSLPGPKNYGYTF
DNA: TGCGCCAGCAGCTTGCCAGGGCCCAAAAACTATGGCTACACCTTC